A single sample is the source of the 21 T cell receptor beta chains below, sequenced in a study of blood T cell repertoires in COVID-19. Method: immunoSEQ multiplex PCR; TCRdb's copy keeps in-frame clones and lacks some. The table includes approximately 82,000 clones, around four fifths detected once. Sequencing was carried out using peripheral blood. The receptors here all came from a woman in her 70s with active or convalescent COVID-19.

The CDR3 reads CASSVGDSGTQYF. Here the CDR3 DNA reads TGTGCCAGCAGCGTAGGGGACTCGGGGACCCAGTACTTC. The V call is TRBV9, the J call TRBJ2-5, with a possible D match to TRBD2 (6 bases). CDR1 and CDR2 from the germline V gene are SGDLS and YYNGEE. This CDR3 contains 13 residues. Trimming left V 0 bases short and J 7 bases short, with 10 bases between. The entire variable domain, with the rest obtained from reference TRBV9 and TRBJ2-5, is as follows: DSGVTQTPKHLITATGQRVTLRCSPRSGDLSVYWYQQSLDQGLQFLIQYYNGEERAKGNILERFSAQQFPDLHSELNLSSLELGDSALYFCASSVGDSGTQYFGPGTRLLVL.

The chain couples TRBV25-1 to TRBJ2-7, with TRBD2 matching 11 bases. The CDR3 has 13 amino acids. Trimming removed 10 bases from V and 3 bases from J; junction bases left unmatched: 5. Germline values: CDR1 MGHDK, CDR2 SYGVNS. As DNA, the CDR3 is TGTGCCACCAAGACTAGCGGGGACTACGAGCAGTACTTC. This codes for CATKTSGDYEQYF.

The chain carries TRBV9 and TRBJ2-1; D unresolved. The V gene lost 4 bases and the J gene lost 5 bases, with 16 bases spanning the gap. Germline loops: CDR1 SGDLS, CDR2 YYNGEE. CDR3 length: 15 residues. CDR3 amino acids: CASSPDEREHNEQFF. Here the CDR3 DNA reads TGTGCCAGCAGCCCCGACGAGCGAGAACACAATGAGCAGTTCTTC.

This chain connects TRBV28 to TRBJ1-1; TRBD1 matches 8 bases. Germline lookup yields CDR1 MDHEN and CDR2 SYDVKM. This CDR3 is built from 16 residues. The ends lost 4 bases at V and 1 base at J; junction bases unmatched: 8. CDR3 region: CASSSDPGTGNTEAFF. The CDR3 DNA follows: TGTGCCAGCAGTTCGGACCCAGGGACAGGGAACACTGAAGCTTTCTTT.

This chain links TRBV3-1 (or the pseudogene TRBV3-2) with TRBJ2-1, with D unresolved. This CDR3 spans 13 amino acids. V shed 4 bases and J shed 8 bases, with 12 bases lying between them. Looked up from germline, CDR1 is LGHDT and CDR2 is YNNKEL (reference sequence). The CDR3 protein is CASSRPVAHEQFF. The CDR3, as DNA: TGTGCCAGCAGCCGGCCCGTGGCCCATGAGCAGTTCTTC.

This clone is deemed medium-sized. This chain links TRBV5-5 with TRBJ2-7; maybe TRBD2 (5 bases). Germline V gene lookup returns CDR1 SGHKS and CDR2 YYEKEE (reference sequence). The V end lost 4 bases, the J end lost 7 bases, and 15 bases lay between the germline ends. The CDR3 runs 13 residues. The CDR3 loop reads CASSERRAEEQYF. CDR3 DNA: TGTGCCAGCAGCGAGCGGCGGGCCGAGGAGCAGTACTTC.

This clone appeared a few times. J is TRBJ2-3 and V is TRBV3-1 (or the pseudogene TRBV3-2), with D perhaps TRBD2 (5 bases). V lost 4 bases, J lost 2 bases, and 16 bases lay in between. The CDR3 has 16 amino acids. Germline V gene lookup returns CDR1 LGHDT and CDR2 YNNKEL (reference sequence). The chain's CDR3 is CASSLTGGRVTDTQYF. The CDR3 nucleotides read TGTGCCAGCAGCCTGACGGGTGGGCGGGTCACAGATACGCAGTATTTT.

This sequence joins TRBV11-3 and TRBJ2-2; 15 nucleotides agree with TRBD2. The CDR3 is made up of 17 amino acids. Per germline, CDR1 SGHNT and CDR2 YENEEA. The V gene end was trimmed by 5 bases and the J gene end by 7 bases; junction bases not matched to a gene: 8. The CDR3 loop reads CASSQGLAGGPGGELFF. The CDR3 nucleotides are TGTGCCAGCAGCCAAGGACTAGCGGGGGGGCCTGGCGGGGAGCTGTTTTTT.

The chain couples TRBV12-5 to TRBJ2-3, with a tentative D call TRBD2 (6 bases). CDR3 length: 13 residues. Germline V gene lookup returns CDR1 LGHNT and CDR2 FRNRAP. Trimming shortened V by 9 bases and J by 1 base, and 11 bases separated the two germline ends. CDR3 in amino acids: CASSGGGTDTQYF. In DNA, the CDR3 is TGTGCTAGCTCCGGGGGTGGCACAGATACGCAGTATTTT. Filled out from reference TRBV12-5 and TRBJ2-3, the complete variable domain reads DARVTQTPRHKVTEMGQEVTMRCQPILGHNTVFWYRQTMMQGLELLAYFRNRAPLDDSGMPKDRFSAEMPDATLATLKIQPSEPRDSAVYFCASSGGGTDTQYFGPGTRLTVL.

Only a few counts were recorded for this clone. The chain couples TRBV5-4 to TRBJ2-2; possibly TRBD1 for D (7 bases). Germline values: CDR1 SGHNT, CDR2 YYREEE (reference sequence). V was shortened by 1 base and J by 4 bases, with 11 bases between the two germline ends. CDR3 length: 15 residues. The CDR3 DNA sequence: TGTGCCAGCAGCTTGCCCCAGGGGGGCACCGGGGAGCTGTTTTTT. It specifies CASSLPQGGTGELFF.

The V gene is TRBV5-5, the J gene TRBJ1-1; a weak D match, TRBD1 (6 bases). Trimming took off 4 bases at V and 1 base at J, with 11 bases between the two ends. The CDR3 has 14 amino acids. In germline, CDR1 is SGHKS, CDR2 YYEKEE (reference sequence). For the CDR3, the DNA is TGTGCCAGCAGCAAGACGGGACAGAACACTGAAGCTTTCTTT. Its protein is CASSKTGQNTEAFF.

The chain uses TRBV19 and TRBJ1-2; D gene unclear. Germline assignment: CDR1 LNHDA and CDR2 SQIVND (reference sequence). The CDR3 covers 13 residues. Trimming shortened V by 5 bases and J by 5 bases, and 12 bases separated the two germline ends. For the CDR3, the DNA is TGTGCCAGTAGTGACTCGGGTCGGTATGGCTACACCTTC. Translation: CASSDSGRYGYTF. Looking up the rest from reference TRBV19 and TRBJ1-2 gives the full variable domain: DGGITQSPKYLFRKEGQNVTLSCEQNLNHDAMYWYRQDPGQGLRLIYYSQIVNDFQKGDIAEGYSVSREKKESFPLTVTSAQKNPTAFYLCASSDSGRYGYTFGSGTRLTVV.

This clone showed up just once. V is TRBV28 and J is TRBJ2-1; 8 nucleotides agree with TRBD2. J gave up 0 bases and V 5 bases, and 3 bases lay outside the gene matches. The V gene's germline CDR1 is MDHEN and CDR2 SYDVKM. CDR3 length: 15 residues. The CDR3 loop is CASSAGGASYNEQFF. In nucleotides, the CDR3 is TGTGCCAGCAGTGCCGGGGGGGCCTCCTACAATGAGCAGTTCTTC.

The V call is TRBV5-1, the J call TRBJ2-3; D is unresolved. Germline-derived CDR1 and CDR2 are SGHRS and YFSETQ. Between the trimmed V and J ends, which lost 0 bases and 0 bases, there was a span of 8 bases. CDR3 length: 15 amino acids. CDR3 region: CASSLAGASTDTQYF. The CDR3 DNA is TGCGCCAGCAGCTTGGCCGGAGCGAGCACAGATACGCAGTATTTT.

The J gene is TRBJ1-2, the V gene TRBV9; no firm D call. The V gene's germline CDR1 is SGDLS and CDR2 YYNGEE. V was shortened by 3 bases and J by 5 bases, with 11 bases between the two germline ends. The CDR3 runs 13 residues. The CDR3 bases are TGTGCCAGCAGCGCAGTAGGCGGGTATGGCTACACCTTC. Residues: CASSAVGGYGYTF.

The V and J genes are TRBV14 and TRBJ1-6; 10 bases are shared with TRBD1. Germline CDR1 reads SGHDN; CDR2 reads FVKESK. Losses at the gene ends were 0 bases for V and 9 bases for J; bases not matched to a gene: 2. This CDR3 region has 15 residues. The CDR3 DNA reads TGTGCCAGCAGCCAAGATGGGACAGGGGTTTCACCCCTCCACTTT. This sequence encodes CASSQDGTGVSPLHF.

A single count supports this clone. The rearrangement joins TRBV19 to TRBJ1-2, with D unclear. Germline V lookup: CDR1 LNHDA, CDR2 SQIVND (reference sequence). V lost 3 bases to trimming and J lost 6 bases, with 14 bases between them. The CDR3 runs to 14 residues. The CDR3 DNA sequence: TGTGCCAGTAGTATCCCAACAGTTACTCATGGCTACACCTTC. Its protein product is CASSIPTVTHGYTF.

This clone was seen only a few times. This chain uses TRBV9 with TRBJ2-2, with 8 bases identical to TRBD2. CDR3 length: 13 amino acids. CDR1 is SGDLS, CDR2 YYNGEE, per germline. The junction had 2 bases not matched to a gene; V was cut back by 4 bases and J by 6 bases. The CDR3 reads CASSQGLAGELFF. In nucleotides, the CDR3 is TGTGCCAGCAGCCAGGGACTAGCCGGGGAGCTGTTTTTT.

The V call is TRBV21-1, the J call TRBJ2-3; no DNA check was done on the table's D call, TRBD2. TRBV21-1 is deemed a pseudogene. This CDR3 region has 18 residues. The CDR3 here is CASSKVGGRGDCTDTQYF. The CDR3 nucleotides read TGTGCCAGCAGCAAAGTCGGCGGGCGGGGGGATTGCACAGATACGCAGTATTTT.

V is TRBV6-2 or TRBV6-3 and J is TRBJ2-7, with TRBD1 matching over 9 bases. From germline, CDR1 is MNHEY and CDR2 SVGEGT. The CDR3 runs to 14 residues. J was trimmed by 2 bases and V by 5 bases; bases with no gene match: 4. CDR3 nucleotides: TGTGCCAGCAGTAGGGGACAGGGCACCTACGAGCAGTACTTC. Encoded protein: CASSRGQGTYEQYF.

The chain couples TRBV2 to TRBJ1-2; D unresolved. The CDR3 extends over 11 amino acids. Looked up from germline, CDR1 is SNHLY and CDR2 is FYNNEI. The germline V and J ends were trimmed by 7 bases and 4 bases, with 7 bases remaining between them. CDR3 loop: CASNRGYGYTF. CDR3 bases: TGTGCCAGCAACCGCGGCTATGGCTACACCTTC.